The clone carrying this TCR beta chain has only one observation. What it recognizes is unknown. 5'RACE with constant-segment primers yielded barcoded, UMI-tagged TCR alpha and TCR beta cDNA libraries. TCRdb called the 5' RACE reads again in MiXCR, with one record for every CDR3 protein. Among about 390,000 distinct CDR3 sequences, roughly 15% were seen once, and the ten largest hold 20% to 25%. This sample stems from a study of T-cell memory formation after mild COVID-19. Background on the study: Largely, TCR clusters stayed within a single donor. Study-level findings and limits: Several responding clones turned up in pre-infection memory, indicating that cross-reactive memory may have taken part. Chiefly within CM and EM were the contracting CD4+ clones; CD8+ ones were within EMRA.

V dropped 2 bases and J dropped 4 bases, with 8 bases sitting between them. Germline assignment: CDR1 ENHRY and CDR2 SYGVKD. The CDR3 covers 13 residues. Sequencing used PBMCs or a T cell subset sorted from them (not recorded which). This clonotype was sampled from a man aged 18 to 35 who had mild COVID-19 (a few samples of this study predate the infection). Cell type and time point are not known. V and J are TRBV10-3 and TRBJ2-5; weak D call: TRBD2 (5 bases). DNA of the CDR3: TGTGCCATCAGTGAGCACACTAGAGAGACCCAGTACTTC. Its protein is CAISEHTRETQYF.